The 22 T cell receptor beta chains given below trace back to one sample, sequenced in a study of cytomegalovirus exposure and HLA in healthy donors. Amplification used 60 Vbeta primers and 13 Jbeta primers. Measured with immunoSEQ multiplex PCR; TCRdb has only the in-frame clones, and not every one. The table shows about 210,000 clones, with 80% to 90% occurring only once. The sample comprised PBMCs. The source is a middle-aged man in good health and CMV-seropositive.

A word on this clone: The junction shows a germline mismatch at one end, possibly a read error. J is TRBJ2-6 and V is TRBV30, with a possible D match to TRBD1 (5 bases). The germline gives CDR1 GTSNPN, CDR2 SVGIG (reference sequence). This CDR3 is built from 12 residues. The CDR3 here is CAWTTGANGLTF. CDR3 nucleotide sequence: TGTGCCTGGACGACTGGGGCCAACGGCCTGACTTTC.

The chain combines TRBV7-9 with TRBJ2-6; 9 bases align to TRBD1. Germline-derived CDR1 and CDR2 are SEHNR and FQNEAQ (reference sequence). The CDR3 covers 17 residues. The V gene end was trimmed by 5 bases and the J gene end by 1 base; junction bases not matched to a gene: 6. DNA of the CDR3: TGTGCCAGCAGCGTCGGACAGGGGAAGTCTGGGGCCAACGTCCTGACTTTC. It codes for CASSVGQGKSGANVLTF.

The chain combines TRBV19 with TRBJ1-2; no reliable D call. Trimming took off 3 bases at V and 4 bases at J, with 9 bases between the two ends. The CDR3 is 13 residues long. Germline V CDR1 and CDR2: LNHDA, SQIVND (reference sequence). The CDR3 loop is CASSISGFYGYTF. CDR3 nucleotide sequence: TGTGCCAGTAGTATCTCGGGATTCTATGGCTACACCTTC.

The gene calls are TRBV5-4 and TRBJ2-7; TRBD1 matches at 9 bases. The ends lost 4 bases at V and 2 bases at J; junction bases unmatched: 16. Germline CDR1 reads SGHNT; CDR2 reads YYREEE (reference sequence). The CDR3 has 18 residues. This CDR3 is CASSVAGTGNPLAYEQYF. CDR3 coding DNA: TGTGCCAGCAGCGTCGCCGGGACAGGGAATCCCTTGGCCTACGAGCAGTACTTC.

The chain links TRBV19 to TRBJ2-2; TRBD2 aligns across 9 bases. With 3 bases clipped from V and 3 bases from J, the junction kept 8 bases outside the gene matches. This CDR3 comprises 17 residues. The V gene's germline CDR1 is LNHDA and CDR2 SQIVND (reference sequence). The CDR3 DNA is TGTGCCAGTAGTATGGGCGGGAGGGCCGTTGACACCGGGGAGCTGTTTTTT. Its translation is CASSMGGRAVDTGELFF.

The chain is built from TRBV7-2 and TRBJ1-4; TRBD1 is a possible D gene (6 bases). The V end was cut by 5 bases, the J end by 6 bases, with 16 bases between. The CDR3 has 15 residues. Germline-derived CDR1 and CDR2 are SGHTA and FQGNSA. Written as DNA, the CDR3 is TGTGCCAGCAGCCCCGAGGGGGGGGCGTATGAAAAACTGTTTTTT. It specifies CASSPEGGAYEKLFF.

The chain joins TRBV29-1 to TRBJ2-7; 9 bases line up with TRBD2. The trim removed 6 bases at V and 0 bases at J, leaving 3 bases unmatched. The CDR3 has 13 amino acids. Germline V gene sequence: CDR1 SQVTM, CDR2 ANQGSEA. The CDR3 DNA sequence: TGCAGCGTGCTAGCGGGGAGCTCCTACGAGCAGTACTTC. It is translated as CSVLAGSSYEQYF.

The chain employs TRBV2 and TRBJ1-2; TRBD1 matches 8 bases. The ends lost 6 bases at V and 7 bases at J; junction bases unmatched: 13. The CDR3 has 15 residues. The germline CDR1 and CDR2 sequences are SNHLY and FYNNEI. The CDR3 spells CASSAQGARDSGYTF. The CDR3, as DNA: TGTGCCAGCAGCGCCCAGGGGGCGCGGGACAGTGGCTACACCTTC.

This rearrangement joins TRBV5-1 to TRBJ2-7; D perhaps matches TRBD2 (6 bases). This CDR3 is 14 amino acids long. Germline V gene lookup returns CDR1 SGHRS and CDR2 YFSETQ. V was cut by 4 bases and J by 6 bases, with 17 bases left in between. CDR3 amino acids: CASSRRDSDGEQYF. CDR3 DNA sequence: TGCGCCAGCAGCAGACGGGACTCGGACGGCGAGCAGTACTTC.

This chain joins TRBV5-1 and TRBJ2-1; 7 bases map to TRBD2. J was trimmed by 7 bases and V by 4 bases; bases with no gene match: 5. CDR1 and CDR2 (germline): SGHRS, YFSETQ. This CDR3 spans 13 amino acids. This CDR3 is CASSLGGENEQFF. DNA for the CDR3: TGCGCCAGCAGCCTGGGGGGGGAGAATGAGCAGTTCTTC.

This chain uses TRBV27 with TRBJ1-6, with D possibly being TRBD1 (6 bases). Trimming pared 4 bases from V and 6 bases from J, leaving 13 bases between. Germline CDR1 MNHEY, CDR2 SMNVEV (reference sequence). The CDR3 spans 15 residues. CDR3 sequence reads: CASSSSRDINSPLHF. DNA of the CDR3: TGTGCCAGCAGTTCATCCCGGGACATTAATTCACCCCTCCACTTT.

This rearrangement joins TRBV7-8 to TRBJ1-2, with a possible D match to TRBD1 (6 bases). The CDR3 contains 16 residues. Germline V lookup: CDR1 SGHVS, CDR2 FQNEAQ. V was cut by 1 base and J by 6 bases, with 18 bases left in between. Written as DNA, the CDR3 is TGTGCCAGCAGCTTAGTTCTGGGGGCGCGGTTGGATGGCTACACCTTC. Amino acids: CASSLVLGARLDGYTF.

The CDR3 DNA reads TGTGCCAGCAGTTTATCGTTCGGGACAGGGGCCCTAGAGCAGTACTTC. This codes for CASSLSFGTGALEQYF. This sequence joins TRBV27 and TRBJ2-7, with 10 positions matching TRBD1. From germline, CDR1 is MNHEY and CDR2 SMNVEV (reference sequence). With V trimmed by 0 bases and J by 7 bases, 9 bases remained unmatched. The CDR3 runs to 16 residues.

The gene calls are TRBV19 and TRBJ1-4, with unresolved D. This CDR3 is 13 amino acids long. V lost 0 bases and J 5 bases, leaving 4 bases between the germline ends. Germline-derived CDR1 and CDR2 are LNHDA and SQIVND (reference sequence). The CDR3 bases are TGTGCCAGTAGTATAGAGACAAATGAAAAACTGTTTTTT. Translation gives CASSIETNEKLFF.

This rearrangement joins TRBV9 to TRBJ2-1; unclear D gene. The CDR3 extends over 13 amino acids. Trimming cost V 2 bases and J 4 bases, with 7 bases left between them. Germline V gives CDR1 SGDLS, CDR2 YYNGEE. In DNA, the CDR3 is TGTGCCAGCAGCGTCCTCGGGTACAATGAGCAGTTCTTC. It encodes CASSVLGYNEQFF.

A few counts support this clone. This rearrangement joins TRBV12-5 to TRBJ2-1; 8 nucleotides match TRBD2. J gave up 5 bases and V 4 bases, and 4 bases lay outside the gene matches. Germline V gene lookup returns CDR1 LGHNT and CDR2 FRNRAP. There are 14 residues in the CDR3. CDR3 in amino acids: CASGSGGGHNEQFF. The CDR3 nucleotides are TGTGCTAGTGGTTCGGGAGGGGGACACAATGAGCAGTTCTTC.

Concerning this clone itself: The same CDR3 also results from other DNA sequences found in this sample. The gene calls are TRBV30 and TRBJ2-7; 7 nucleotides align to TRBD2. The CDR3 extends over 12 amino acids. After removal of 3 bases from V and 2 bases from J, the junction contained 1 base not matched to a gene. The germline CDR1 and CDR2 sequences are GTSNPN and SVGIG (reference sequence). This chain's CDR3 is CAWRGGTYEQYF. CDR3 bases: TGTGCCTGGAGGGGGGGGACCTACGAGCAGTACTTC.

J is TRBJ1-5 and V is TRBV18, with 7 nucleotides matching TRBD1. The germline V gene has CDR1 KGHSH and CDR2 LQKENI. V gave up 3 bases and J gave up 5 bases; unmatched junction bases: 10. The CDR3 totals 16 residues. CDR3: CASSPGTVGGYQPQHF. In nucleotides, the CDR3 is TGTGCCAGCTCACCCGGGACAGTGGGGGGCTATCAGCCCCAGCATTTT.

The chain employs TRBV5-6 and TRBJ2-5, with D possibly TRBD2 on 5 matching bases. The CDR3 length is 14 residues. Trimming took off 0 bases at V and 3 bases at J, with 9 bases between the two ends. Germline V gives CDR1 SGHDT, CDR2 YYEEEE. The CDR3 DNA reads as TGTGCCAGCAGCTTGGCCAAGAGGGAAGAGACCCAGTACTTC. Amino acid sequence: CASSLAKREETQYF. The full variable domain, in which reference TRBV5-6 and TRBJ2-5 provide the parts outside the CDR3, is DAGVTQSPTHLIKTRGQQVTLRCSPKSGHDTVSWYQQALGQGPQFIFQYYEEEERQRGNFPDRFSGHQFPNYSSELNVNALLLGDSALYLCASSLAKREETQYFGPGTRLLVL.

The chain combines TRBV7-5 with TRBJ1-1; the table calls TRBD1, which could not be checked here. TRBV7-5 is an annotated pseudogene. The CDR3 is 16 residues long. DNA for the CDR3: TGTGTCAGAAGCGGTAGGGACAGGGATGTGAACACTGAAGCTTTCTTT. Translating it yields CVRSGRDRDVNTEAFF.

The chain recombines TRBV2 with TRBJ2-3, with D hard to call. CDR3 length: 14 residues. Germline lookup yields CDR1 SNHLY and CDR2 FYNNEI. V was pared by 2 bases and J by 1 base, with 7 bases between. Here the CDR3 DNA reads TGTGCCAGCAGTGAATATCGGGGCACAGATACGCAGTATTTT. Translated, it gives CASSEYRGTDTQYF.

This chain uses TRBV21-1 with TRBJ1-5. TRBV21-1 is flagged as a pseudogene. The CDR3 spans 10 residues. Written as DNA, the CDR3 is TGTGCCAGCACCTGGGGGGTTCAGCATTTT. This translates into CASTWGVQHF.